This T cell receptor beta chain is from a study of shared clonotypes between healthy human individuals. Across the whole study: The study used three CD4 naive, three CD4 memory, two CD8 naive and one CD8 memory plate per donor. Study-wide points: Among the subsets, naive ones generally showed larger estimated richness than memory ones.

With 2 bases removed from V and 1 base from J, the gap between germline ends came to 9 bases. Germline V gene sequence: CDR1 SGHRS, CDR2 YFSETQ. The CDR3 runs to 14 residues. Each subset's genomic DNA was shared equally among a number of immunoSEQ plates. TCRdb keeps only in-frame clones here, not all; method: immunoSEQ multiplex PCR. The data show some 2.4 million clones, with 93% seen just once and roughly 0.39% held by the top ten. This clone was seen a single time. Its specificity is not known. Sequenced input: naive CD4+ T cells from PBMCs. Subset specified: CD45RA+ positively selected. The rearrangement joins TRBV5-1 to TRBJ1-1, with a weak D call TRBD1 (6 bases). The TCR originated in a man between 18 and 35 years old in good health. Some clones in this sample may be carry-over from other donors' samples. The CDR3 region has the DNA TGCGCCAGCAGCTTCAAACAGGGGAACACTGAAGCTTTCTTT. Residues: CASSFKQGNTEAFF.